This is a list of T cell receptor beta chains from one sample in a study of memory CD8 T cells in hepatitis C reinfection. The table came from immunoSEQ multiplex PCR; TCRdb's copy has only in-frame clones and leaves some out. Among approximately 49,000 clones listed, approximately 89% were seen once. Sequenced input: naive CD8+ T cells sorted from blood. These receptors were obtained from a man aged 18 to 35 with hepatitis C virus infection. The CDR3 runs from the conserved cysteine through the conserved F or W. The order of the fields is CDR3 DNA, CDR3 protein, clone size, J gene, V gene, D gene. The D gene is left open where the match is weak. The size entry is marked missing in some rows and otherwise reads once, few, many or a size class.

DNA: TGCGCCAGCAGCCCCCGTAGCACAGGAGGGGAGACCCAGTACTTC
CDR3: CASSPRSTGGETQYF
size: .
J: TRBJ2-5
V: TRBV4-1
D: .

DNA: TGTGCCAGCAGCTTTAGCGGGGGGGGGACAGATACGCAGTATTTT
CDR3: CASSFSGGGTDTQYF
size: .
J: TRBJ2-3
V: TRBV5-6
D: TRBD2

DNA: TGCGCCAGCAGCCAAGACCCTTTTCCTGGAAACACCATATATTTT
CDR3: CASSQDPFPGNTIYF
size: .
J: TRBJ1-3
V: TRBV4-1
D: .

DNA: TGTGCCAGCAGTTTGACAGGGAGCGCCTATAATTCACCCCTCCACTTT
CDR3: CASSLTGSAYNSPLHF
size: .
J: TRBJ1-6
V: TRBV28
D: TRBD1

DNA: TGTGCCAGCACCTCTGTCTGGGACAGGGGGAGGGTCTCCTACGAGCAGTACTTC
CDR3: CASTSVWDRGRVSYEQYF
size: .
J: TRBJ2-7
V: TRBV7-8
D: TRBD1

DNA: TGTGCCAGCAGCTCCGGGACTAGTGAAGAGACCCAGTACTTC
CDR3: CASSSGTSEETQYF
size: .
J: TRBJ2-5
V: TRBV5-4
D: TRBD2

DNA: TGTGCCAGCAAGAGGACTGAGGGTACGCAGTATTTT
CDR3: CASKRTEGTQYF
size: .
J: TRBJ2-3
V: TRBV2
D: .

DNA: TGTGCCAGCAGTGGGGGAGTGACAGGGTGGGCTGAAGCTTTCTTT
CDR3: CASSGGVTGWAEAFF
size: .
J: TRBJ1-1
V: TRBV6-1
D: TRBD1

DNA: TGTGCCAGTAGTATGGGTAGCGGAAGCTCCTACGAGCAGTACTTC
CDR3: CASSMGSGSSYEQYF
size: .
J: TRBJ2-7
V: TRBV19
D: .

DNA: TGTGCCAGCAGCTTAGAAACTAGCACCGGGGAGCTGTTTTTT
CDR3: CASSLETSTGELFF
size: .
J: TRBJ2-2
V: TRBV11-2
D: .

DNA: TGTGCCAGCAGTTACGCTAGCGACAGCCAAGAGACCCAGTACTTC
CDR3: CASSYASDSQETQYF
size: .
J: TRBJ2-5
V: TRBV6-6
D: .

DNA: TGTGCCAGCAGTTCTCGGACTAGTCCGTACGAGCAGTACTTC
CDR3: CASSSRTSPYEQYF
size: .
J: TRBJ2-7
V: TRBV28
D: TRBD2

DNA: TGTGCCAGCAGAAAACGCGGGGGGGCACAAGAGACCCAGTACTTC
CDR3: CASRKRGGAQETQYF
size: .
J: TRBJ2-5
V: TRBV6-1
D: TRBD2

DNA: TGTGCCAGCAGCTTAGGTACTAGCGGGCCCATTTTCAGTGAGCAGTTCTTC
CDR3: CASSLGTSGPIFSEQFF
size: once
J: TRBJ2-1
V: TRBV7-8
D: TRBD2

DNA: TGTGCCAGCACCGCGGTGGGCACCGGGGAGCTGTTTTTT
CDR3: CASTAVGTGELFF
size: .
J: TRBJ2-2
V: TRBV13
D: .

DNA: TGCAGCGTTGAAGGGGCTAGCGGGAGGTTTGACAATGAGCAGTTCTTC
CDR3: CSVEGASGRFDNEQFF
size: once
J: TRBJ2-1
V: TRBV29-1
D: TRBD2

DNA: TGTGCCAGCAGCGCATCACAGGGTGCCACTGAAGCTTTCTTT
CDR3: CASSASQGATEAFF
size: once
J: TRBJ1-1
V: TRBV9
D: .